This entry describes one T cell receptor beta chain. Its specificity is unknown. V was clipped by 7 bases and J by 1 base; unmatched bases: 11. The CDR3 consists of 16 residues. This record comes from a study of T cells in Graves' hyperthyroidism and ophthalmopathy. Study outcomes and limitations: Among clonotypes expanded in thyroid above 0.001, most were also found in blood.

TCR beta CDR3 regions were amplified from RNA transcripts. Using the HTBI primer set, a first-round RT-PCR was run on the TCR CDR3. MiXCR, run by TCRdb on the multiplex PCR reads, gives a single entry per CDR3 protein. The data contain roughly 500,000 distinct CDR3 sequences, less than 25% of them singletons. The sequencing sample was made of blood. This TCR came from a woman aged 25-40 years with Graves' ophthalmopathy. The V and J genes are TRBV12-3 or TRBV12-4 and TRBJ1-1, with 8 positions matching TRBD1. Here the CDR3 DNA reads TGTGCCAGCACCTTTGGCAGGGGGCTGAGGAACACTGAAGCTTTCTTT. Amino acids: CASTFGRGLRNTEAFF.